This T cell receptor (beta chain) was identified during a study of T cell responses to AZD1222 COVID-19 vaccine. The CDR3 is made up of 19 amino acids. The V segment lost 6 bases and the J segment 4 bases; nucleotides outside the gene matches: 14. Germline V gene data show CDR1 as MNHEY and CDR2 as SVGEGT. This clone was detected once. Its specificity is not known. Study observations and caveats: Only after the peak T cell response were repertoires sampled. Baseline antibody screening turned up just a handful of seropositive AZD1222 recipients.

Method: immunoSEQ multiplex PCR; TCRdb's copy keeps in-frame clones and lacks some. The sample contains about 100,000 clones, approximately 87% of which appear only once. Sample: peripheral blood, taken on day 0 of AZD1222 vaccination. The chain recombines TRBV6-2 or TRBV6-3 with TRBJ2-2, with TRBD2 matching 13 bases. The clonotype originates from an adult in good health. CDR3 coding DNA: TGTGCCAGCAGCCGGACTAGCGGGAGTCGTATTCGGCGCACCGGGGAGCTGTTTTTT. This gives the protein CASSRTSGSRIRRTGELFF.